This entry describes one T cell receptor (beta chain). The protocol was immunoSEQ multiplex PCR, while the TCRdb copy is restricted to in-frame clones and leaves out a portion. The sample includes about 35,000 clones, around 84% seen only once; the top ten take about 2.7%. V dropped 3 bases and J dropped 3 bases, with 12 bases sitting between them. This CDR3 region has 14 residues. The germline CDR1 and CDR2 sequences are LNHDA and SQIVND (reference sequence). The data stem from a study of OX40 agonist ivuxolimab in advanced cancers. This receptor was obtained from an adult with an advanced solid tumor such as melanoma, head and neck, liver or kidney cancer. This specimen consisted of CD4+ or CD8+ T cells sorted from blood, obtained in a trial of the OX40 agonist ivuxolimab. The chain combines TRBV19 with TRBJ2-7, with D unclear. The CDR3 DNA reads as TGTGCCAGTAGTATCGGGCTTGAGAACTACGAGCAGTACTTC. This translates into CASSIGLENYEQYF.